The entry below gives a single TCR beta chain sequence along with its context. The sample comes from a study of blood T cell repertoires in COVID-19. Only in-frame clones appear in the TCRdb table, and some are missing; sequencing was by immunoSEQ multiplex PCR. The table shows roughly 90,000 clones, with roughly 90% occurring only once. The sample comprised peripheral blood. The clonotype was recovered from a man aged 50-59 years with COVID-19, enrolled during active disease.

The CDR3 DNA follows: TGCGCCAGCAGCCTGGACAGGGCGAGCAATCAGCCCCAGCATTTT. Encoded protein: CASSLDRASNQPQHF. This chain links TRBV4-1 with TRBJ1-5, with 8 bases lining up with TRBD1. Trimming took 4 bases from V and 1 from J; bases not matched to a gene: 3. CDR1 MGHRA and CDR2 YSYEKL come from the germline V gene. The CDR3 sequence is 15 residues long.